This T cell receptor beta chain was sequenced for a study of T cell responses to AZD1222 COVID-19 vaccine. Notes on the study in general: Among vaccine-associated CD4 TCRs, coverage spanned spike, with dominance at 160-218 and 743-854. The study reported that nearly half of spike-specific TCRs target unmutated variant regions.

Trimming cost V 3 bases and J 4 bases, with 4 bases left between them. CDR3 size: 13 residues. Germline V gene data show CDR1 as MNHEY and CDR2 as SMNVEV (reference sequence). Concerning this clone: Its cognate antigen is unknown.

Assay: immunoSEQ multiplex PCR; the TCRdb copy retains only in-frame clones and omits some. The table records approximately 73,000 clones, 84% of them present only once. The sample consisted of peripheral blood, taken on day 0 of AZD1222 vaccination. The clonotype was recovered from an adult in good health. The chain combines TRBV27 with TRBJ2-6; D gene ambiguous. The CDR3 sequence: CASSFLGANVLTF. Here the CDR3 DNA reads TGTGCCAGCAGTTTTTTGGGGGCCAACGTCCTGACTTTC.